This T cell receptor beta chain was recorded in a study of blood T cells in healthy people across ages (dated by TCRdb to the mid-2010s). At the level of the whole study: Template switching captured roughly one uniquely barcoded TCR beta cDNA molecule per two T cells in model experiments. The study measured age-related changes in TCR beta repertoire diversity using deep sequencing normalized with unique cDNA molecular identifiers. The donors were divided into four age groups: young (average around 15 years), middle-aged (about 40), aged (roughly 66) and long-lived (82). Donors of different ages were randomly distributed across sequencing lanes to avoid experimental bias. For two donors (one aged 18 to 30 and one aged 80 or older), the study analyzed two additional independent replicas of 1 million unique cDNA reads from the same blood draw. Here is what the overall study found, with its caveats: Estimates of total diversity from one million sequenced T cells were regarded as lower bounds and underestimates. The CMV infection status of donors was not known, potentially confounding age-related changes in expanded clonotypes. Bulk unsorted PBMC profiling prevented conclusive comparison of naive and antigen-experienced compartments. The long-lived group showed more naive CD4+ T cells, fewer expanded clones and increased TCR diversity than the aged group, suggesting age selection. As age increased, observed TCR beta diversity per million T cells dropped in a roughly linear way, and a significant reduction was already evident by age about 40. The percentage of naive T cells measured by flow cytometry correlated strongly with observed TCR beta diversity.

The donors were 40 or so Caucasian individuals from Russia, aged 6 to 90 years, who were systemically healthy. Each donor gave 9.5 to 10 milliliters of peripheral blood, drawn into EDTA-treated Vacutainer tubes. PBMCs were isolated by Ficoll-Paque density-gradient centrifugation, with at least 6.5 million obtained per sample. Trizol reagent was used to extract total RNA from PBMCs, with at least 6 micrograms per sample. For every donor, flow cytometry on a PBMC aliquot measured the percentage of naive CD45RAhigh/CD27high T cells. V lost 5 bases and J lost 7 bases; the stretch between them is 15 bases long. From its cysteine to its phenylalanine, the CDR3 spans 14 amino acids. The entry retains the CDR3 DNA only, 42 bases that are in frame from base 1. Reading the germline V gene (reference sequence) gives CDR1 LNHNV and CDR2 YYDKDF. Library prep was done by 5' RACE. A second PCR of 7 to 11 cycles was performed with a sample-barcoded 5' primer and a J-beta primer mix. A template-switch 5' adaptor carrying 12 random nucleotides introduced a unique molecular identifier onto each TCR beta cDNA molecule. Each sample yielded at least 3 million CDR3-containing paired-end reads. The Mint cDNA synthesis kit, primed by a TRBC-specific oligonucleotide, was used to synthesize first-strand cDNA from all RNA. After uracil-DNA glycosylase treatment, a first 18-cycle PCR used universal primers M1SS and BC2_uni_R on all cDNA. The authors' pipeline ran thus. For normalization, 1 million high-quality reads, each with a distinct molecular identifier, were randomly selected from each sample. Reads with shared molecular identifiers were discarded instead of being binned into consensus sequences. MiTCR, with a Q25 quality threshold and the strictest error-elimination algorithm, was used for CDR3 identification, clonotype clustering and error correction. A nonparametric unseen species model with Euler transformation was used to estimate a lower bound on total TCR beta diversity. The public reads were run again by TCRdb, first through fastp at Q25 and then through MiXCR, and only productive beta chains were kept. Under each unique CDR3 protein, matching rows form one entry showing the most common genes and DNA. Clone size and V and J calls follow TCRdb, not the original study. The table for this sample lists some 1,800,000 distinct CDR3 sequences; 39% of them were counted only once. The top ten constitute about 23% of the sample.

This clonotype came up a few times. Its antigen remains unidentified. Base qualities were left out, and no much larger clone turns up one base away. The rearranged segments are TRBV15 and TRBJ2-1; the D gene could be TRBD1 or TRBD2, each one agreeing over 7 bases. Source material: blood. The origin of this receptor is a human donor in good health. The CDR3 loop reads CATSGRDRMNEQFF. The DNA sequence is as follows: TGTGCCACCAGCGGGAGGGACAGAATGAATGAGCAGTTCTTC.